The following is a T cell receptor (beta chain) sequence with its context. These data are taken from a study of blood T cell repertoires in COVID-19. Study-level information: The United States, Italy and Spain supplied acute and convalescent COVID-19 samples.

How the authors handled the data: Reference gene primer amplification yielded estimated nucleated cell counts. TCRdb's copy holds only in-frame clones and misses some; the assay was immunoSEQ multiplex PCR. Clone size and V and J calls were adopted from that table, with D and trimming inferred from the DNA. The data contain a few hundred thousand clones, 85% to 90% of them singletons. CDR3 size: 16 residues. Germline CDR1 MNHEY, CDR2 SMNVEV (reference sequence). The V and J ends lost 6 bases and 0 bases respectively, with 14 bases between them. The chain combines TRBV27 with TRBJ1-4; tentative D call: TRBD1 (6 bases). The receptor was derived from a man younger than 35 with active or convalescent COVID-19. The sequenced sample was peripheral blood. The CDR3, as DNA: TGTGCCAGCAGCTCACGGGGGGGCTCAACTAATGAAAAACTGTTTTTT. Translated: CASSSRGGSTNEKLFF.